This TCR beta chain was retrieved from a study of CD8 T cells in ankylosing spondylitis. Quantitative 5'-RACE with molecular barcodes generated TCR beta libraries. TCRdb re-called the 5' RACE reads through MiXCR, storing one row per CDR3 protein. The sample yields 150,000 to 200,000 distinct CDR3 sequences, about 9.9% seen once. In its sample, this clonotype was seen a few times. Its antigen is as yet unknown. V trimming: 6 bases; J trimming: 5 bases; junction bases outside the gene matches: 9. The CDR3 runs to 15 residues. In germline, CDR1 is MNHGY, CDR2 SVAAGI. The study, taken as a whole, reports: A motif of 7 to 9 highly homologous TCR beta variants was seen as apparently characteristic of ankylosing spondylitis blood. The authors reported significant enrichment of disease-linked clones in matched ankylosing spondylitis synovial fluid. Previous work reported some of these motif variants in the synovial fluid and blood of reactive arthritis.

Sequenced: blood, either unsorted or a sorted T cell fraction (not recorded which). The chain employs TRBV6-9 and TRBJ2-3, with 9 bases matching TRBD1. This sequence was found in a male donor with ankylosing spondylitis or in good health (not recorded which). The DNA of the CDR3 is TGTGCCAGCAGCCTCGAAGGACAGGGGAAAGATACGCAGTATTTT. Encoded protein: CASSLEGQGKDTQYF.